These 15 T cell receptor beta chains were sequenced from one sample in a study of identifying expanded T cells in peripheral blood. Sequenced by immunoSEQ multiplex PCR; TCRdb stores in-frame clones only, minus some. The data contain approximately 58,000 clones, about 85% of them singletons. The specimen was blood. These receptors all stem from a person aged 18-69 years in good health.

This clone was seen more than once but under ten times. This sequence joins TRBV7-9 and TRBJ2-5, with 7 bases fitting TRBD2. Germline V gives CDR1 SEHNR, CDR2 FQNEAQ (reference sequence). The CDR3 runs 16 residues. Trimming removed 5 bases from V and 5 bases from J; junction bases left unmatched: 14. The CDR3: CASSPPRGDYAETQYF. The CDR3 bases are TGTGCCAGCAGCCCCCCCCGGGGGGATTATGCGGAGACCCAGTACTTC.

This sequence joins TRBV18 and TRBJ1-3, with TRBD1 identical over 7 bases. There are 14 residues in the CDR3. Germline V gives CDR1 KGHSH, CDR2 LQKENI. V shed 6 bases, J shed 3 bases, and the junction held 5 bases outside the gene matches. This chain's CDR3 is CASSPGQIGNTIYF. CDR3 in DNA: TGTGCCAGCTCCCCGGGACAGATTGGAAACACCATATATTTT.

The chain uses TRBV12-5 and TRBJ2-3; 9 positions agree with TRBD2. The CDR3 spans 16 residues. Germline assignment: CDR1 LGHNT and CDR2 FRNRAP. V lost 0 bases, J lost 4 bases, and 5 bases stayed unmatched. CDR3 nucleotides: TGTGCTAGTGGTTTGGTACAGGGCGGGAGGGCAGATACGCAGTATTTT. Residues: CASGLVQGGRADTQYF.

V and J are TRBV5-1 and TRBJ2-7, with 9 bases identical to TRBD2. The length of the CDR3 is 17 residues. Germline-derived CDR1 and CDR2 are SGHRS and YFSETQ. Unmatched junction bases numbered 11, after V lost 0 bases and J lost 4 bases. The CDR3 region has the DNA TGCGCCAGCAGCTTGGTCAGTAGCGGGAGACGCCTTTACGAGCAGTACTTC. Its translation is CASSLVSSGRRLYEQYF.

The V and J genes are TRBV5-8 and TRBJ2-5; a weak D match, TRBD2 (6 bases). The CDR3 contains 15 residues. Germline CDR1 reads SGHTS; CDR2 reads YDEGEE. V lost 3 bases and J lost 0, with 12 bases in between. The CDR3: CASSSGRDYQETQYF. Written as DNA, the CDR3 is TGTGCCAGCAGCTCAGGACGGGACTACCAAGAGACCCAGTACTTC.

The chain couples TRBV5-1 to TRBJ1-4; D ambiguous. In germline, CDR1 is SGHRS, CDR2 YFSETQ. CDR3 length equals 15 residues. V lost 4 bases, J lost 2 bases, and 12 bases lay in between. CDR3: CASSLGVATNEKLFF. Here the CDR3 DNA reads TGCGCCAGCAGCCTTGGGGTTGCCACTAATGAAAAACTGTTTTTT. Supplemented by reference TRBV5-1 and TRBJ1-4, the full variable domain reads KAGVTQTPRYLIKTRGQQVTLSCSPISGHRSVSWYQQTPGQGLQFLFEYFSETQRNKGNFPGRFSGRQFSNSRSEMNVSTLELGDSALYLCASSLGVATNEKLFFGSGTQLSVL.

The chain is built from TRBV7-6 and TRBJ2-3; D unresolved. The CDR3 length is 16 residues. The germline V gene has CDR1 SGHVS and CDR2 FNYEAQ. Trimming removed 4 bases at V and 2 bases at J, with 16 bases between. The CDR3 reads CASSSGGETLTDTQYF. In DNA form, the CDR3 reads TGTGCCAGCAGCTCCGGTGGGGAAACACTCACAGATACGCAGTATTTT.

The gene calls are TRBV7-2 and TRBJ2-5, with D tentatively TRBD1 or TRBD2 (6 bases each). Per the germline V gene, CDR1 is SGHTA and CDR2 is FQGNSA. The CDR3 is made up of 18 amino acids. V was shortened by 3 bases and J by 2 bases, with 22 bases between the two germline ends. CDR3 amino acids: CASSFENWGAGVQETQYF. CDR3 coding DNA: TGTGCCAGCAGCTTCGAGAATTGGGGGGCAGGGGTTCAAGAGACCCAGTACTTC.

The rearrangement uses TRBV2 and TRBJ1-5; the D gene is possibly TRBD1 (5 bases). V was clipped by 10 bases and J by 6 bases, with 10 bases between them. The germline CDR1 and CDR2 sequences are SNHLY and FYNNEI. The CDR3 covers 11 residues. CDR3 sequence reads: CATGGAQPQHF. The CDR3 DNA reads TGTGCCACTGGGGGTGCTCAGCCCCAGCATTTT.

The genes are TRBV9 and TRBJ1-1, with D unresolved. CDR3 length equals 15 residues. V gave up 1 base and J gave up 1 base, with 11 bases separating them. Germline assignment: CDR1 SGDLS and CDR2 YYNGEE. CDR3 sequence reads: CASSVSLSPNTEAFF. In nucleotides, the CDR3 is TGTGCCAGCAGCGTATCCCTCTCGCCGAACACTGAAGCTTTCTTT.

V gene TRBV5-4 combines with J gene TRBJ2-7; TRBD2 might be the D (5 bases). CDR1 and CDR2 (germline): SGHNT, YYREEE (reference sequence). V was clipped by 0 bases and J by 5 bases, with 12 bases between them. The CDR3 runs 14 residues. CDR3 region: CASSLGQSGNEQYF. For the CDR3, the DNA is TGTGCCAGCAGCTTGGGGCAGAGCGGAAACGAGCAGTACTTC.

J is TRBJ2-2 and V is TRBV2, with D possibly being TRBD1 (5 bases). CDR3 size: 13 residues. The ends were cut back, 6 bases at V and 4 bases at J, with 9 bases in the middle. Per germline, CDR1 SNHLY and CDR2 FYNNEI. CDR3 loop: CASRTQATGELFF. The CDR3 coding sequence is TGTGCCAGCAGGACACAGGCCACCGGGGAGCTGTTTTTT.

The rearrangement joins TRBV6-1 to TRBJ2-1; tentative D call: TRBD2 (6 bases). The CDR3 is 14 amino acids. Trimming cost V 11 bases and J 0 bases, with 14 bases left between them. CDR1 and CDR2 from the germline V gene are MNHNS and SASEGT. In nucleotides, the CDR3 is TGTGCCTCAATGTGGCGGGACTCCTACAATGAGCAGTTCTTC. Translating gives CASMWRDSYNEQFF.

V and J are TRBV11-3 and TRBJ1-3; unclear D gene. Trimming removed 5 bases from V and 4 bases from J, with 9 bases in between. The CDR3 is made up of 13 amino acids. The V gene's germline CDR1 is SGHNT and CDR2 YENEEA. CDR3 loop: CASSPSGGNTIYF. The DNA of the CDR3 is TGTGCCAGCAGCCCCTCGGGGGGAAACACCATATATTTT.

The gene calls are TRBV12-5 and TRBJ2-3; D may be TRBD1 or TRBD2 (7 bases each). Per germline, CDR1 LGHNT and CDR2 FRNRAP. The CDR3 runs 15 residues. V was trimmed by 2 bases and J by 6 bases, leaving 15 bases between them. CDR3 sequence: CASGLILRGGDTQYF. CDR3 nucleotides: TGTGCTAGTGGTTTGATCCTCAGGGGGGGGGATACGCAGTATTTT.